This TCR beta chain was observed in a study of blood T cell repertoires in COVID-19. Study context: PBMCs, B-cell-depleted T cells, or T cells provided the cDNA or gDNA that made up the material.

The participants were between about 18 and 90 years old and came from under 25 US areas. CDR1 is SGHRS, CDR2 YFSETQ, per germline. This CDR3 is 16 amino acids long. V dropped 0 bases and J dropped 7; count of bases not matched to a gene: 12. Sequencing used immunoSEQ multiplex PCR; TCRdb keeps in-frame clones, though not all of them. The table includes hundreds of thousands of clones, around 87% detected once. J is TRBJ1-2 and V is TRBV5-1, with 7 bases that match TRBD1. The sequence derives from a man in his forties in a cohort exposed to, infected with or recovered from COVID-19 (not recorded which). Sequences were obtained from PBMCs or T cells enriched from blood (not recorded which). CDR3 DNA: TGCGCCAGCAGCTTGGTAGGGGGCGATTTCGCCTTTGGCTACACCTTC. This codes for CASSLVGGDFAFGYTF.